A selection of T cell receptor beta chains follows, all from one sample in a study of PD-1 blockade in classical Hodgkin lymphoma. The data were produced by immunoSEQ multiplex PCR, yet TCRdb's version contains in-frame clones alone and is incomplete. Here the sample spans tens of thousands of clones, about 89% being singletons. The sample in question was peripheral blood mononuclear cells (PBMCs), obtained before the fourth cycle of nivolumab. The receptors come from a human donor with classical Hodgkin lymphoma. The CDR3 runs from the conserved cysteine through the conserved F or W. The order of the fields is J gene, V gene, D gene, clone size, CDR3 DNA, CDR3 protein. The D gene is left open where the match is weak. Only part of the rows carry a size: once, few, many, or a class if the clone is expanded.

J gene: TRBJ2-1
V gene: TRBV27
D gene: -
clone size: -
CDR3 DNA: TGTGCCAGCAGTTTATCGGGAAGGGGTTGGGACAATGAGCAGTTCTTC
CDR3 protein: CASSLSGRGWDNEQFF

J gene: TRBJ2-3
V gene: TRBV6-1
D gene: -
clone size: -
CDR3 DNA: TGTGCCAGCAGTAGATACACAGATACGCAGTATTTT
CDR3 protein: CASSRYTDTQYF

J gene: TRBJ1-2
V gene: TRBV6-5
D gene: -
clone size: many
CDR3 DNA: TGTGCCAGCAGTACGGGACCTGGAGGCTACACCTTC
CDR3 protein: CASSTGPGGYTF

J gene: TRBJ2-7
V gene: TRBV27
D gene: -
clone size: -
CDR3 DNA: TGTGCCAGCAGTTCCGGGGGTGGGGAGCAGTACTTC
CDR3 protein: CASSSGGGEQYF

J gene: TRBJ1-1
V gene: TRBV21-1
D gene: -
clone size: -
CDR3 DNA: TGTGCCAGCAGCAAGCCCCCCGGGGGGAGGAACACTGAAGCTTTCTTT
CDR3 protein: CASSKPPGGRNTEAFF

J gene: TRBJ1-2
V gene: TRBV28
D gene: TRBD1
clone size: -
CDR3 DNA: TGTGCCAGCAGTACGTCAGGGGGCTGGGGTGGCTACACCTTC
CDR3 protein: CASSTSGGWGGYTF

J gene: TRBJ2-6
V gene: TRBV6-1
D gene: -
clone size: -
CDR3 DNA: TGTGCCAGCAGTGAAACACCCTCTGGGGCCAACGTCCTGACTTTC
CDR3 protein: CASSETPSGANVLTF

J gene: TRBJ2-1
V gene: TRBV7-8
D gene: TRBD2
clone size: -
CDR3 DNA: TGTGCCAGCAGCTCTCCTAGGAGCGGGGGCGGGGATGAGCAGTTCTTC
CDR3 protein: CASSSPRSGGGDEQFF

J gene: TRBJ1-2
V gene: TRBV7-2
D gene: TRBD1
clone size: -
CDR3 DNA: TGTGCCAGCAGCTCCGGGACAGAGTACTATGGCTACACCTTC
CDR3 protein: CASSSGTEYYGYTF

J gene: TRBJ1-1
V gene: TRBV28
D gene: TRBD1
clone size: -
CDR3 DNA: TGTGCCAGCACCGTGACAGGGGGCGGCACTGAAGCTTTCTTT
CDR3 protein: CASTVTGGGTEAFF

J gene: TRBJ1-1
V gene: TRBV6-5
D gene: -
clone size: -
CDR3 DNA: TGTGCCAGCAGTTTGGGCAGCGGGAACACTGAAGCTTTCTTT
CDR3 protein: CASSLGSGNTEAFF